The next 4 T cell receptor beta chains were all read from a single sample in a study of metastatic and nonmetastatic thyroid tumors. Every patient underwent thyroid surgery untreated. TCRdb re-called clones from the PCR reads using MiXCR. The sample holds more than 15,000 clones; about 30% are singletons and the top ten take 6% to 7.5%. Sequencing was performed on blood. The receptors here all came from a female donor with papillary thyroid cancer or a benign thyroid nodule (not recorded which). Some clones in this sample may be carry-over from other donors' samples.

This chain uses TRBV6-2 or TRBV6-3 with TRBJ2-2; D possibly corresponds to TRBD2 (5 bases). This CDR3 is 17 amino acids long. Trimming removed 4 bases from V and 4 bases from J, with 19 bases in between. Germline V gene sequence: CDR1 MNHEY, CDR2 SVGEGT. CDR3 amino acids: CASSSRSRTGPTGELFF. The CDR3 DNA sequence: TGTGCCAGCAGTTCCAGAAGCCGGACTGGACCCACCGGGGAGCTGTTTTTT.

In its sample, this clone is medium-sized (0.01 to 0.1%). This sequence joins TRBV20-1 and TRBJ1-2; D is uncertain. V gave up 4 bases and J gave up 6 bases, with 12 bases separating them. CDR1 DFQATT and CDR2 SNEGSKA come from the germline V gene (reference sequence). The CDR3 runs to 12 residues. The CDR3 bases are TGCAGTGCTACGGAGGAGTTAAATGGCTACACCTTC. This gives the protein CSATEELNGYTF.

The CDR3: CASSTGGRGGNTIYF. CDR3 coding DNA: TGTGCCAGCAGTACAGGGGGCCGAGGGGGAAACACCATATATTTT. The chain combines TRBV6-1 with TRBJ1-3; 9 bases match TRBD1. CDR3 length: 15 amino acids. The germline gives CDR1 MNHNS, CDR2 SASEGT. V lost 5 bases to trimming and J lost 4 bases; unmatched junction nucleotides: 6.

There are many counts of this clone. The genes are TRBV29-1 and TRBJ2-7; a possible D gene is TRBD2 (5 bases). The CDR3 runs 13 residues. Germline loops: CDR1 SQVTM, CDR2 ANQGSEA. With 4 bases removed from V and 7 bases from J, the gap between germline ends came to 17 bases. The CDR3: CSVGQQGGLEQYF. The DNA for the CDR3 is TGCAGCGTTGGACAACAAGGAGGCCTTGAGCAGTACTTC.